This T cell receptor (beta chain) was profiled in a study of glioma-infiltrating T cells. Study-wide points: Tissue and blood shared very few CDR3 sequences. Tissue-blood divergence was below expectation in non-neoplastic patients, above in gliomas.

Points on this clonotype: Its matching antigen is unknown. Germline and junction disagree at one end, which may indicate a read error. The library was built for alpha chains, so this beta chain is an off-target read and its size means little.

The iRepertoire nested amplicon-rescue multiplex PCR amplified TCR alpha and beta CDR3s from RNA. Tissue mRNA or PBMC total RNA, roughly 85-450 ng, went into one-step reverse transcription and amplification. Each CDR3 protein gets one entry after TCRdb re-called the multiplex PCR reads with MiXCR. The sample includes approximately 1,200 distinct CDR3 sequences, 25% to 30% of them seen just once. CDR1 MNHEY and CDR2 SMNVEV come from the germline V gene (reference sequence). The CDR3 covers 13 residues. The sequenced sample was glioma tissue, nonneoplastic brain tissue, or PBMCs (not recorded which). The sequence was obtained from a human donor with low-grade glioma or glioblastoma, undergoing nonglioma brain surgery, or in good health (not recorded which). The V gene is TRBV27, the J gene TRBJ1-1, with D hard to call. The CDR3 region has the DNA TGTGTCAGCAGTTTAACAGTGAACACTGAAGCTTTCTTT. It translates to CVSSLTVNTEAFF.